This T cell receptor (beta chain) is drawn from a study of cytomegalovirus exposure and HLA in healthy donors. Study conclusions and caveats: Earlier findings revealed that most TCR beta V segments proved productive either about 90% or about 30% of the time. In a later analysis, compared with equally common non-associated chains, HLA-associated beta chains were more expanded.

With regard to this clone: Antigen unknown.

Vbeta (60) and Jbeta (13) primers were used in the PCR. Methods used by the authors: Roughly 11 million of the 80 million or so unique TCR beta chains counted in a later analysis were shared. Assay: immunoSEQ multiplex PCR; the TCRdb copy retains only in-frame clones and omits some. The V and J calls and the clone size are those of that table, but D and trimming were determined from the DNA. The table lists 200,000 or so clones, 75% to 90% of them singletons. Germline assignment: CDR1 LNHNV and CDR2 YYDKDF (reference sequence). The V segment lost 0 bases and the J segment 2 bases; nucleotides outside the gene matches: 2. This CDR3 is built from 15 residues.

Material for sequencing was PBMCs. The chain has TRBV15 and TRBJ1-2; 8 nucleotides align to TRBD1. The TCR comes from a woman in her forties or fifties in good health and CMV-seropositive. As DNA, the CDR3 is TGTGCCACCAGCAGAGACCGGACAGGGAACTATGGCTACACCTTC. Translating it yields CATSRDRTGNYGYTF.